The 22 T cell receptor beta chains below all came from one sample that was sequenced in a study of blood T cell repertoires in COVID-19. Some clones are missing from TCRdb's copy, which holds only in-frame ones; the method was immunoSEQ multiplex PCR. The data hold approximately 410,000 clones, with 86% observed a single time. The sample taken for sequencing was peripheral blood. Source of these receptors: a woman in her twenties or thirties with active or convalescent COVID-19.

In DNA, the CDR3 is TGCGCCAGCAGCGGCGGACAGGCTCTCAATGAAAAACTGTTTTTT. Its translation is CASSGGQALNEKLFF. J is TRBJ1-4 and V is TRBV5-1; 7 bases match TRBD1. This CDR3 contains 15 residues. V dropped 4 bases and J dropped 5; count of bases not matched to a gene: 8. The germline gives CDR1 SGHRS, CDR2 YFSETQ.

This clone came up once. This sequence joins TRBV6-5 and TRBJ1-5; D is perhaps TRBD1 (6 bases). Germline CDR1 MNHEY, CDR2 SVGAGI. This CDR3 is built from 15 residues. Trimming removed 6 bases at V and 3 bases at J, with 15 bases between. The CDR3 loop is CASSNTQGSNQPQHF. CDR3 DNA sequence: TGTGCCAGCAGCAACACACAGGGTTCCAATCAGCCCCAGCATTTT.

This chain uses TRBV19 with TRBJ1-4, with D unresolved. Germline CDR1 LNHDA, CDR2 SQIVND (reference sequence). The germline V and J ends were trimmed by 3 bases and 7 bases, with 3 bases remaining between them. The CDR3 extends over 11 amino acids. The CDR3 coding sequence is TGTGCCAGTAGTATCGGTGAAAAACTGTTTTTT. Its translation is CASSIGEKLFF.

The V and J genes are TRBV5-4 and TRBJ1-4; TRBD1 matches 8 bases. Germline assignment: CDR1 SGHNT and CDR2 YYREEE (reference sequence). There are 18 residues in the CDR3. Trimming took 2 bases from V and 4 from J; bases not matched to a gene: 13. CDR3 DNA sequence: TGTGCCAGCAGCTTTTTAAGGAGTCAGGGGGCTCTTAATGAAAAACTGTTTTTT. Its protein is CASSFLRSQGALNEKLFF.

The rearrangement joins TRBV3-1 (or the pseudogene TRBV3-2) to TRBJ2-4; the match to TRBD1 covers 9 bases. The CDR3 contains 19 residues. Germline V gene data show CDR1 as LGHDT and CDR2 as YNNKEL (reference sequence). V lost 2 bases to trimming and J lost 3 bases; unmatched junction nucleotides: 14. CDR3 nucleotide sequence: TGTGCCAGCAGCCAAAGGGACAGGGTTCTCAAGAGGGTCAAAAACATTCAGTACTTC. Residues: CASSQRDRVLKRVKNIQYF.

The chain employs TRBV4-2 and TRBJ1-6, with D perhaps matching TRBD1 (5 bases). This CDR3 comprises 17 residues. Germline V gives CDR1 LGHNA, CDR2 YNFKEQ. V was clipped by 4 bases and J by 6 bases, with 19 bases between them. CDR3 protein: CASSPSDGTGGNSPLHF. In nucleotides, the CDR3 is TGTGCCAGCAGCCCCTCGGACGGGACTGGCGGTAATTCACCCCTCCACTTT.

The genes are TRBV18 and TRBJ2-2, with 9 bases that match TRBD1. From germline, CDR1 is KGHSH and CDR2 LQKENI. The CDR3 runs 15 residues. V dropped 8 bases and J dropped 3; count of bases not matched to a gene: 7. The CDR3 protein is CASRSRQGDTGELFF. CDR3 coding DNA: TGTGCCAGCCGCTCGAGACAGGGGGACACCGGGGAGCTGTTTTTT.

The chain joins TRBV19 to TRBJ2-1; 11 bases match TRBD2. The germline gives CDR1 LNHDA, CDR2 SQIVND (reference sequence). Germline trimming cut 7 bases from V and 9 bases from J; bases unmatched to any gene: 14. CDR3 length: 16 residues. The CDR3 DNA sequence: TGTGCCAGTAAAAGGCAGCTAGCGGGGGGCCCACCTGAGCAGTTCTTC. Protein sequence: CASKRQLAGGPPEQFF. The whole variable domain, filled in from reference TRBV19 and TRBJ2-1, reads DGGITQSPKYLFRKEGQNVTLSCEQNLNHDAMYWYRQDPGQGLRLIYYSQIVNDFQKGDIAEGYSVSREKKESFPLTVTSAQKNPTAFYLCASKRQLAGGPPEQFFGPGTRLTVL.

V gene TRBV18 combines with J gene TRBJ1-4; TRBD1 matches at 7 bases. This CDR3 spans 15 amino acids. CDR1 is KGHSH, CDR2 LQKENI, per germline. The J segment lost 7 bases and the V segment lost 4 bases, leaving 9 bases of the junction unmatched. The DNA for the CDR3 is TGTGCCAGCTCACGGGACAGAACGACGGCTGAAAAACTGTTTTTT. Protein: CASSRDRTTAEKLFF.

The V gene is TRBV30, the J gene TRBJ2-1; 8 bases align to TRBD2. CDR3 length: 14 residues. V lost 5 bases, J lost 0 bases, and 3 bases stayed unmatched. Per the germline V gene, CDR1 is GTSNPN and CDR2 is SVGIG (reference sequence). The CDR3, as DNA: TGTGCCTGGCTTAGCGGGAACTCCTACAATGAGCAGTTCTTC. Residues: CAWLSGNSYNEQFF.

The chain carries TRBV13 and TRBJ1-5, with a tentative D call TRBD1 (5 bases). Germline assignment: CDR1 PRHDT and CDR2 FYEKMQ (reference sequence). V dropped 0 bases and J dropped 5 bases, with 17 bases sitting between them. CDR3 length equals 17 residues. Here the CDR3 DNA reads TGTGCCAGCAGCTTAGGCCAGGGAATGGGGCCACATCAGCCCCAGCATTTT. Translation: CASSLGQGMGPHQPQHF.

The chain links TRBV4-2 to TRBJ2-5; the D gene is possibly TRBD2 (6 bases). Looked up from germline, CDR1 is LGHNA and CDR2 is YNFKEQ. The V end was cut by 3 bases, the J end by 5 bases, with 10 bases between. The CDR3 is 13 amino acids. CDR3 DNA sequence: TGTGCCAGCAGCCAGGTGGGGGGTGAGACCCAGTACTTC. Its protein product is CASSQVGGETQYF.

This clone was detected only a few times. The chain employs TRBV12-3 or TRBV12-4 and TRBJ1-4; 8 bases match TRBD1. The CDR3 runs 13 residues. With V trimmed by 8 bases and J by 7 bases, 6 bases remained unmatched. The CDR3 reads CASQVQGAEKLFF. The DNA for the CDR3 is TGTGCCAGCCAAGTGCAGGGGGCTGAAAAACTGTTTTTT.

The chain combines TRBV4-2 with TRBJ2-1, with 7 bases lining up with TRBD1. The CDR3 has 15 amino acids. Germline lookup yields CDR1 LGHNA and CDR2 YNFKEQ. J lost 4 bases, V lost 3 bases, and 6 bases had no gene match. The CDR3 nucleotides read TGTGCCAGCAGCCAGGACGGGACAGAGTACAATGAGCAGTTCTTC. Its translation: CASSQDGTEYNEQFF.

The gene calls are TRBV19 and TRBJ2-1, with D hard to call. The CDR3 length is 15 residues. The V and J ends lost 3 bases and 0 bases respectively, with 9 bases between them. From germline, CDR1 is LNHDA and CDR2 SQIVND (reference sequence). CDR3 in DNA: TGTGCCAGTAGTATTGTTCTCCCCTCCTACAATGAGCAGTTCTTC. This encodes CASSIVLPSYNEQFF. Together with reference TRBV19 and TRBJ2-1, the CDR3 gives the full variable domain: DGGITQSPKYLFRKEGQNVTLSCEQNLNHDAMYWYRQDPGQGLRLIYYSQIVNDFQKGDIAEGYSVSREKKESFPLTVTSAQKNPTAFYLCASSIVLPSYNEQFFGPGTRLTVL.

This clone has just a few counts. The CDR3, as DNA: TGTGCCAGCAGCTTGGGCAGACAAGAGACCCAGTACTTC. Its translation: CASSLGRQETQYF. The V and J genes are TRBV5-8 and TRBJ2-5; D is undetermined. Germline V gene lookup returns CDR1 SGHTS and CDR2 YDEGEE. CDR3 size: 13 residues. Trimming removed 0 bases at V and 2 bases at J, with 5 bases between. The full variable domain, with the rest looked up from reference TRBV5-8 and TRBJ2-5, is EAGVTQSPTHLIKTRGQQATLRCSPISGHTSVYWYQQALGLGLQFLLWYDEGEERNRGNFPPRFSGRQFPNYSSELNVNALELEDSALYLCASSLGRQETQYFGPGTRLLVL.

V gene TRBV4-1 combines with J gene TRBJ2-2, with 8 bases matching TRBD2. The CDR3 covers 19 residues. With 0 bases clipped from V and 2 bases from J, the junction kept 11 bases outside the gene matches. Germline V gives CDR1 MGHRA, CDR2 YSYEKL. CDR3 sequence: CASSQEFAAGRANTGELFF. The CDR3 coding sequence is TGCGCCAGCAGCCAAGAATTTGCTGCCGGGAGGGCCAACACCGGGGAGCTGTTTTTT.

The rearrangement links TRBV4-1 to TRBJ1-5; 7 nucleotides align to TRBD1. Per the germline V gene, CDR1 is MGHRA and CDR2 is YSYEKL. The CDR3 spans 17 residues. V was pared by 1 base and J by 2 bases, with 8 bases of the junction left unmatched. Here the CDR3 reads CASSQVSRGSGNQPQHF. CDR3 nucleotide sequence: TGCGCCAGCAGCCAAGTAAGCAGGGGGTCCGGCAATCAGCCCCAGCATTTT.

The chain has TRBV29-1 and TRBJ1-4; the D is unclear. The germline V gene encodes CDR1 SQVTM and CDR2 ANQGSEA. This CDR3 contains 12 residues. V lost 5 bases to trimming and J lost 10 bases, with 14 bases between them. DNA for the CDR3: TGCAGCGTTTTGGCAGATCGGGGAAAACTGTTTTTT. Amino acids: CSVLADRGKLFF. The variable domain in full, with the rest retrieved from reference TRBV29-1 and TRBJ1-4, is SAVISQKPSRDICQRGTSLTIQCQVDSQVTMMFWYRQQPGQSLTLIATANQGSEATYESGFVIDKFPISRPNLTFSTLTVSNMSPEDSSIYLCSVLADRGKLFFGSGTQLSVL.

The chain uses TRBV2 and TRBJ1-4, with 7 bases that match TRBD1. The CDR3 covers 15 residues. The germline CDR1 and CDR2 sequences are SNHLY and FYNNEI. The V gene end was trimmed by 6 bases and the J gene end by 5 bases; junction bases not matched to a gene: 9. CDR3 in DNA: TGTGCCAGCAGGGCGCGGACAGGAGGAAATGAAAAACTGTTTTTT. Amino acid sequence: CASRARTGGNEKLFF. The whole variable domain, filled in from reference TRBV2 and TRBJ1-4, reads EPEVTQTPSHQVTQMGQEVILRCVPISNHLYFYWYRQILGQKVEFLVSFYNNEISEKSEIFDDQFSVERPDGSNFTLKIRSTKLEDSAMYFCASRARTGGNEKLFFGSGTQLSVL.

The CDR3 reads CASSPGTGGADGYTF. The CDR3 DNA sequence: TGTGCCAGCAGTCCCGGGACAGGGGGCGCCGATGGCTACACCTTC. This chain connects TRBV27 to TRBJ1-2, with TRBD1 identical over 12 bases. The V segment lost 5 bases and the J segment 6 bases; nucleotides outside the gene matches: 7. CDR1 is MNHEY and CDR2 is SMNVEV in the germline V gene (reference sequence). The CDR3 length is 15 residues.

The CDR3 bases are TGTGCCAGCAGCCGTGGGGGTGGCGGGAGCTACGAGCAGTACTTC. As protein: CASSRGGGGSYEQYF. The chain carries TRBV3-1 (or the pseudogene TRBV3-2) and TRBJ2-7; 7 nucleotides agree with TRBD2. CDR3 size: 15 residues. V shed 4 bases and J 3 bases; nucleotides not matched to a gene: 9. Germline CDR1 is LGHDT and CDR2 is YNNKEL (reference sequence).